This T cell receptor (beta chain) was retrieved from a study of control samples from healthy donors and cancer patients. Using immunoSEQ multiplex PCR, the repertoire was profiled, and TCRdb retains in-frame clones only, with some absent. The table has some 140,000 clones, over 85% seen once; the top ten hold about 11%. This CDR3 is built from 14 residues. Germline CDR1 and CDR2: SQVTM and ANQGSEA. V was clipped by 4 bases and J by 1 base, with 10 bases between them. The sample consisted of blood. This clonotype originated in a man aged 25-45 years in good health. The chain carries TRBV29-1 and TRBJ2-2, with a weak D call TRBD2 (6 bases). CDR3 nucleotides: TGCAGCGTTGTAGGACTAAAGAACACCGGGGAGCTGTTTTTT. It encodes CSVVGLKNTGELFF.